The 8 T cell receptor beta chains given below trace back to one sample, sequenced in a study of blood T cell repertoires in COVID-19. Generated by immunoSEQ multiplex PCR, the TCRdb table keeps only in-frame clones and is missing some. The sample yields about 250,000 clones, roughly 90% seen once. What was sequenced was peripheral blood. The receptor source for this set is a woman between 40 and 55 years old who had recovered from COVID-19.

This clone was counted once. The chain uses TRBV7-9 and TRBJ1-4; 7 bases match TRBD1. V lost 2 bases and J lost 1; bases outside the gene matches: 7. Per germline, CDR1 SEHNR and CDR2 FQNEAQ (reference sequence). CDR3 length equals 17 residues. CDR3 DNA sequence: TGTGCCAGCAGCTTACCGGGACAGCGGGTAACTAATGAAAAACTGTTTTTT. It translates to CASSLPGQRVTNEKLFF.

The chain joins TRBV7-8 to TRBJ2-4, with D possibly matching TRBD1 (5 bases). This CDR3 spans 16 amino acids. Trimming shortened V by 5 bases and J by 1 base, and 15 bases separated the two germline ends. Germline loops: CDR1 SGHVS, CDR2 FQNEAQ. Here the CDR3 DNA reads TGTGCCAGCAGCCGTACAGGCCTCGCGGCCAAAAACATTCAGTACTTC. This translates into CASSRTGLAAKNIQYF.

The chain combines TRBV19 with TRBJ1-1; perhaps TRBD1 as D (5 bases). Per the germline V gene, CDR1 is LNHDA and CDR2 is SQIVND (reference sequence). The CDR3 is made up of 14 amino acids. Trimming removed 3 bases at V and 0 bases at J, with 8 bases between. CDR3 protein: CASSMTVLNTEAFF. The CDR3, as DNA: TGTGCCAGTAGTATGACAGTCTTGAACACTGAAGCTTTCTTT.

This rearrangement joins TRBV4-1 to TRBJ2-1; D possibly corresponds to TRBD2 (6 bases). V was pared by 1 base and J by 2 bases, with 12 bases between. The germline V gene has CDR1 MGHRA and CDR2 YSYEKL. The length of the CDR3 is 16 residues. CDR3 residues: CASSQVRGWPYNEQFF. DNA for the CDR3: TGCGCCAGCAGCCAAGTGCGGGGATGGCCCTACAATGAGCAGTTCTTC.

This clone was observed a single time. The chain recombines TRBV6-1 with TRBJ1-2, with D tentatively TRBD1 (6 bases). Germline V CDR1 and CDR2: MNHNS, SASEGT. Deletions cut 0 bases from V and 4 bases from J, with 9 bases between. This CDR3 has 14 residues. The CDR3 DNA follows: TGTGCCAGCAGTGAAGCTACAGGGTTCTATGGCTACACCTTC. Its protein product is CASSEATGFYGYTF.

CDR3 region: CATSDSDIQPQHF. Written as DNA, the CDR3 is TGTGCCACCAGTGATTCGGACATCCAGCCCCAGCATTTT. The rearrangement joins TRBV24-1 to TRBJ1-5; the D gene is possibly TRBD1 (5 bases). The CDR3 length is 13 residues. V lost 2 bases and J 7 bases, leaving 8 bases between the germline ends. The germline CDR1 and CDR2 sequences are KGHDR and SFDVKD.

This chain connects TRBV5-1 to TRBJ1-5; TRBD1 matches 9 bases. With 7 bases clipped from V and 6 bases from J, the junction kept 11 bases outside the gene matches. The germline CDR1 and CDR2 sequences are SGHRS and YFSETQ. The CDR3 consists of 15 residues. The CDR3 sequence is CASAQGQGGGQPQHF. CDR3 nucleotides: TGCGCCAGCGCGCAGGGACAGGGAGGAGGTCAGCCCCAGCATTTT.

The chain couples TRBV5-4 to TRBJ2-1; D is possibly TRBD2 (5 bases). Trimming cost V 2 bases and J 2 bases, with 8 bases left between them. In germline, CDR1 is SGHNT, CDR2 YYREEE (reference sequence). The CDR3 runs 14 residues. CDR3 in amino acids: CASSLSGPYNEQFF. Here the CDR3 DNA reads TGTGCCAGCAGCTTAAGCGGCCCCTACAATGAGCAGTTCTTC.